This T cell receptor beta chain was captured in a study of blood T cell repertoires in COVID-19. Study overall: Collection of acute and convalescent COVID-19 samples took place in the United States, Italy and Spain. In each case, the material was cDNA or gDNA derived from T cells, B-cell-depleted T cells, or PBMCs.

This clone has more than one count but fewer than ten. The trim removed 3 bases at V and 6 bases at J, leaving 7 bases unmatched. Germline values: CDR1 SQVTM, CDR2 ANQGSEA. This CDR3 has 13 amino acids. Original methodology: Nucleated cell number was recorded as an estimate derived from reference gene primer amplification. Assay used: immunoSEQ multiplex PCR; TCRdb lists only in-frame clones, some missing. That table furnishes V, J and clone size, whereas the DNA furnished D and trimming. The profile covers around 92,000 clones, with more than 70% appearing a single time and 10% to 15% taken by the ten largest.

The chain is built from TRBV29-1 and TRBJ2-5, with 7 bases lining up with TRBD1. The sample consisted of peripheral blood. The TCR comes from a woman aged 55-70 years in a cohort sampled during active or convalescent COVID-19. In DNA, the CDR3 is TGCAGCGTTGATCCGGGACAGCGGAAGACCCAGTACTTC. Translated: CSVDPGQRKTQYF.